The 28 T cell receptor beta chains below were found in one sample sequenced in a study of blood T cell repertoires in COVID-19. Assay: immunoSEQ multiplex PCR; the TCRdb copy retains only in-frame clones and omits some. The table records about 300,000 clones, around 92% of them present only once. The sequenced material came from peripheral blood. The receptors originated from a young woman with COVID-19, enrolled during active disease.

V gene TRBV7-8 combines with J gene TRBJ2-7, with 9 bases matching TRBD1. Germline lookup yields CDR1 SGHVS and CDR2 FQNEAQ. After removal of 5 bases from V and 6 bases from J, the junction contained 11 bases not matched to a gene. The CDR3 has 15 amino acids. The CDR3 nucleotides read TGTGCCAGCAGCCCCATACGGGACAGGGTGCTCGAGCAGTACTTC. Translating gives CASSPIRDRVLEQYF.

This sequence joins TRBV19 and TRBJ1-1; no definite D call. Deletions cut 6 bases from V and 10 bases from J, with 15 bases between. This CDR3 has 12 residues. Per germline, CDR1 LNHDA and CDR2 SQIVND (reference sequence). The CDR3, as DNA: TGTGCCAGTAGCGGGAGGGTCTTCGGAGCTTTCTTT. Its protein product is CASSGRVFGAFF.

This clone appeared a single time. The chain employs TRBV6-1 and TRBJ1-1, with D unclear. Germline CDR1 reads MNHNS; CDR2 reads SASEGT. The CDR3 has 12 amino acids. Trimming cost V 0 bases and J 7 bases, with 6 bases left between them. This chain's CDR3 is CASSEAQFEAFF. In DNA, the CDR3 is TGTGCCAGCAGTGAAGCCCAATTTGAAGCTTTCTTT.

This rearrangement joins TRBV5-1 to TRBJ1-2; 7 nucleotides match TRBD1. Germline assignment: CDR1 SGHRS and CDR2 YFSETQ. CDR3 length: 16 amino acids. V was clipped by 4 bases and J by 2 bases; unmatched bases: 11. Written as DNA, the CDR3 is TGCGCCAGCAGCCTACCTATTAGGGGGCTCAACTATGGCTACACCTTC. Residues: CASSLPIRGLNYGYTF.

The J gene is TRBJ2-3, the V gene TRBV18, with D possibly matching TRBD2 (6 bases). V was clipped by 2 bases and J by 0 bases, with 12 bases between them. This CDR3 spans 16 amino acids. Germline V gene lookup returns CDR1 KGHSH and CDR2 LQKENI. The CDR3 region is CASSPFSGTSTDTQYF. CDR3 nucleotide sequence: TGTGCCAGCTCACCATTCTCAGGGACTAGCACAGATACGCAGTATTTT.

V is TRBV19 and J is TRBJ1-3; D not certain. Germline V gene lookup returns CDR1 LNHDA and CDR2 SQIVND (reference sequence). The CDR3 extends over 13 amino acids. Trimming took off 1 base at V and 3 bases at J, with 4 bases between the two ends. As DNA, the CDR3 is TGTGCCAGTAGTATAGTTCTTGGAAACACCATATATTTT. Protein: CASSIVLGNTIYF.

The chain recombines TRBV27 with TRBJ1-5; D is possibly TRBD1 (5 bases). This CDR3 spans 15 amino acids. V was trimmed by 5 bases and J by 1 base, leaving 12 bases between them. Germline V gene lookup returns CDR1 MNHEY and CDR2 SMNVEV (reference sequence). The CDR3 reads CASSINRLSNQPQHF. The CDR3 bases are TGTGCCAGCAGTATAAACAGGTTAAGCAATCAGCCCCAGCATTTT.

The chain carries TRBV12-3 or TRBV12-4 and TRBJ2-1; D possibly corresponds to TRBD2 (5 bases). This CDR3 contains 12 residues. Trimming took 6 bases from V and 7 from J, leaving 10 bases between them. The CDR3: CASRGTGNEQFF. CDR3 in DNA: TGTGCCAGCAGGGGAACGGGGAATGAGCAGTTCTTC.

CDR3 sequence reads: CASRAGTGYTEAFF. DNA of the CDR3: TGTGCCAGCAGGGCCGGGACAGGGTACACTGAAGCTTTCTTT. The chain uses TRBV9 and TRBJ1-1; the match to TRBD1 covers 9 bases. The junction had 5 bases not matched to a gene; V was cut back by 5 bases and J by 3 bases. The length of the CDR3 is 14 residues. Per the germline V gene, CDR1 is SGDLS and CDR2 is YYNGEE. Variable domain in full (rest from reference TRBV9 and TRBJ1-1): DSGVTQTPKHLITATGQRVTLRCSPRSGDLSVYWYQQSLDQGLQFLIQYYNGEERAKGNILERFSAQQFPDLHSELNLSSLELGDSALYFCASRAGTGYTEAFFGQGTRLTVV.

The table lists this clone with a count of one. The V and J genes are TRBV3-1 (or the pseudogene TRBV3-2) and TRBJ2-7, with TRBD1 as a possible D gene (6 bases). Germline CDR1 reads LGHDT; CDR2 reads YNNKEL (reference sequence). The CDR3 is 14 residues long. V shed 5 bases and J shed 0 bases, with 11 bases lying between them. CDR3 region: CASSFGQSSYEQYF. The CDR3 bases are TGTGCCAGCAGCTTCGGACAGAGCTCCTACGAGCAGTACTTC.

CDR3 amino acids: CASSPRGGSSGNTIYF. The CDR3 nucleotides are TGTGCCAGCAGCCCCCGGGGAGGGAGCTCCGGAAACACCATATATTTT. The chain joins TRBV4-2 to TRBJ1-3, with unresolved D. The CDR3 runs to 16 residues. Trimming removed 4 bases at V and 4 bases at J, with 17 bases between. Germline V gene data show CDR1 as LGHNA and CDR2 as YNFKEQ.

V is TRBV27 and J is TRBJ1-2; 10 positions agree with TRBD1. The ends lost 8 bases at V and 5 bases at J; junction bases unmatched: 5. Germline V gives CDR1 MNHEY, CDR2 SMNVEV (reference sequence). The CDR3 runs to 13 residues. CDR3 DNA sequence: TGTGCCAGCGCCCGGGACAGGGGTTATGGCTACACCTTC. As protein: CASARDRGYGYTF.

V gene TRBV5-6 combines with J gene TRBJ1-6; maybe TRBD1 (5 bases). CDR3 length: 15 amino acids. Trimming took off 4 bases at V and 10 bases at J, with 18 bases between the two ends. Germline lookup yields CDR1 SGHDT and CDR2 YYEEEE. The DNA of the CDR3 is TGTGCCAGCAGCCCCGGACAAGGCGTATTGTCACCCCTCCACTTT. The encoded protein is CASSPGQGVLSPLHF.

The CDR3 coding sequence is TGTGCCAGCAGTAGCAGGAGCGGGGGGCCTTATACGCAGTATTTT. This translates into CASSSRSGGPYTQYF. This chain connects TRBV6-5 to TRBJ2-3, with TRBD2 matching over 9 bases. From germline, CDR1 is MNHEY and CDR2 SVGAGI. J lost 7 bases, V lost 5 bases, and 10 bases had no gene match. The CDR3 runs 15 residues.

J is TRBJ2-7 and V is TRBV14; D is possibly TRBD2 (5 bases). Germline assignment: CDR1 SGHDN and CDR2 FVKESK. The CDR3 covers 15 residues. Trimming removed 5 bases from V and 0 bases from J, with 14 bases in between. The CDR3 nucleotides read TGTGCCAGCAGCGACGGGATTCCCTTCTCCTACGAGCAGTACTTC. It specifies CASSDGIPFSYEQYF.

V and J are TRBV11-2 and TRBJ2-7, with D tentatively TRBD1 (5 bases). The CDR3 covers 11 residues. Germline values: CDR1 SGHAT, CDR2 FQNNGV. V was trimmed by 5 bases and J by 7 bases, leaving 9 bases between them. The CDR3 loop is CASSPGQEQYF. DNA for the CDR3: TGTGCCAGCAGCCCAGGGCAGGAGCAGTACTTC.

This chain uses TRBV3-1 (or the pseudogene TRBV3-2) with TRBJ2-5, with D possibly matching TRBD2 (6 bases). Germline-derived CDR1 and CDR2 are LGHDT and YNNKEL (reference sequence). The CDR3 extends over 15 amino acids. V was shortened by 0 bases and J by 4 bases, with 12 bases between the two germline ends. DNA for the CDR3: TGTGCCAGCAGCCAAGATGTTGGGGGAGGAGAGACCCAGTACTTC. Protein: CASSQDVGGGETQYF.

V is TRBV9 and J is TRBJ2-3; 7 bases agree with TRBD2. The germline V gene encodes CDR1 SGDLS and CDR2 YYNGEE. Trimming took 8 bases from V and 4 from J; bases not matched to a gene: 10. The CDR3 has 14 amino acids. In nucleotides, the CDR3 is TGTGCCAGTATGAGCGGGGTGGGATCAGATACGCAGTATTTT. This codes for CASMSGVGSDTQYF.

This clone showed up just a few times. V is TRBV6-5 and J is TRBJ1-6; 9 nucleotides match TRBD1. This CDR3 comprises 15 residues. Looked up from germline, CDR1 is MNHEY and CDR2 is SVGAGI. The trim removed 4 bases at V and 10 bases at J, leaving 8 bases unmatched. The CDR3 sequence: CASSSETGGRSPLHF. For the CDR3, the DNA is TGTGCCAGCAGTTCCGAGACAGGGGGAAGATCACCCCTCCACTTT.

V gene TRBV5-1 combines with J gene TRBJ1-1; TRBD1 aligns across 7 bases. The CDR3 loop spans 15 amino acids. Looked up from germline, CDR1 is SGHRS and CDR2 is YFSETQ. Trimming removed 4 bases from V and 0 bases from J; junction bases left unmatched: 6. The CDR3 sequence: CASSERQGLNTEAFF. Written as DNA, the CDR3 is TGCGCCAGCAGCGAAAGACAGGGATTGAACACTGAAGCTTTCTTT.

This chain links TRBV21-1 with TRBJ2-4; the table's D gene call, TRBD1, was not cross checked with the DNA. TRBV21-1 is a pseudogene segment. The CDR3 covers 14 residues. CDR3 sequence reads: CASSSGTGCNIQYF. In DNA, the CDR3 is TGTGCCAGCAGCAGCGGGACAGGGTGCAACATTCAGTACTTC.

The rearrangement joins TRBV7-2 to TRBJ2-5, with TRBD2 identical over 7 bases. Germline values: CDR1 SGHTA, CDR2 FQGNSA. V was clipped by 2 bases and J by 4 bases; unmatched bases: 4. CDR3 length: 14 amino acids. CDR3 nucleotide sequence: TGTGCCAGCAGCTTACTGGGGAGGGGAGAGACCCAGTACTTC. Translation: CASSLLGRGETQYF.

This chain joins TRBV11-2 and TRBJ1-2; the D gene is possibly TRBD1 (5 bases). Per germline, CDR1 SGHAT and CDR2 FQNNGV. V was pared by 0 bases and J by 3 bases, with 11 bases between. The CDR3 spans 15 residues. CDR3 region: CASSLDAATDYGYTF. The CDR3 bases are TGTGCCAGCAGCTTAGACGCCGCGACAGACTATGGCTACACCTTC.

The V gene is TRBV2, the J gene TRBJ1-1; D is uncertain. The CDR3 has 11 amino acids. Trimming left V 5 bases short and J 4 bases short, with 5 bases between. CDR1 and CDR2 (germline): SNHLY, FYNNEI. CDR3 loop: CASSSGTEAFF. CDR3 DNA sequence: TGTGCCAGCAGTTCGGGCACTGAAGCTTTCTTT. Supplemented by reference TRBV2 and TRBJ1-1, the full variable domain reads EPEVTQTPSHQVTQMGQEVILRCVPISNHLYFYWYRQILGQKVEFLVSFYNNEISEKSEIFDDQFSVERPDGSNFTLKIRSTKLEDSAMYFCASSSGTEAFFGQGTRLTVV.

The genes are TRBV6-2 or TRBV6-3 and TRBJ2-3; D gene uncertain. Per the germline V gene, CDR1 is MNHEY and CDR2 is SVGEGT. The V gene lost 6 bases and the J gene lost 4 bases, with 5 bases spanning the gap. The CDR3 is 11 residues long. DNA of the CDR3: TGTGCCAGCAGCCGAGCAGATACGCAGTATTTT. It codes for CASSRADTQYF.

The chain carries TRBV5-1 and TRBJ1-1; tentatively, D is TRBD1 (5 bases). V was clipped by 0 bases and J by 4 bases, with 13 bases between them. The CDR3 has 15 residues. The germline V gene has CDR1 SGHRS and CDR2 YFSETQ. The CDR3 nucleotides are TGCGCCAGCAGCTTGGATCCGGGGGGGACCACTGAAGCTTTCTTT. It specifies CASSLDPGGTTEAFF.

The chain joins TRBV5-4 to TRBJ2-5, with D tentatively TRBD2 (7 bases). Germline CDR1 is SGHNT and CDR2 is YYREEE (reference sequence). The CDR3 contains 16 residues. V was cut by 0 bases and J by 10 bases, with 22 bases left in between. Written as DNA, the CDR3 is TGTGCCAGCAGCTTGGCGGGGGCTAGCGGTGGGCAGGACCAGTACTTC. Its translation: CASSLAGASGGQDQYF.

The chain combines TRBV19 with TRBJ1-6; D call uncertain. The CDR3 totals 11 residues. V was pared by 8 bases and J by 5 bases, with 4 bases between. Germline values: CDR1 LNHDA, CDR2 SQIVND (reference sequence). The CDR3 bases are TGTGCCAGTGGCCATAATTCACCCCTCCACTTT. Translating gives CASGHNSPLHF.